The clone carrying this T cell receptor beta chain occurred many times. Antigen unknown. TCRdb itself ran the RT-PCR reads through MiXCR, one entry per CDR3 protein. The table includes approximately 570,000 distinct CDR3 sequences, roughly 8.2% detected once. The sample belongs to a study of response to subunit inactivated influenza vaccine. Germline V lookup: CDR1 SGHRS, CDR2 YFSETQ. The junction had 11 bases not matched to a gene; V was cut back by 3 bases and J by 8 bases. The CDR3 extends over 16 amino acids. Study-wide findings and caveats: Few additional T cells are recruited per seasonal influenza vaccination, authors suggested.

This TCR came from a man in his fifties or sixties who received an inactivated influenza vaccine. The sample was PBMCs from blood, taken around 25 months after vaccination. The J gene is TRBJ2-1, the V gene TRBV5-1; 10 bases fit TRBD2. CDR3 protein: CASSYFSGRKEDEQFF. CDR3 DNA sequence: TGCGCCAGCAGCTACTTTAGCGGGAGGAAGGAGGATGAGCAGTTCTTC.